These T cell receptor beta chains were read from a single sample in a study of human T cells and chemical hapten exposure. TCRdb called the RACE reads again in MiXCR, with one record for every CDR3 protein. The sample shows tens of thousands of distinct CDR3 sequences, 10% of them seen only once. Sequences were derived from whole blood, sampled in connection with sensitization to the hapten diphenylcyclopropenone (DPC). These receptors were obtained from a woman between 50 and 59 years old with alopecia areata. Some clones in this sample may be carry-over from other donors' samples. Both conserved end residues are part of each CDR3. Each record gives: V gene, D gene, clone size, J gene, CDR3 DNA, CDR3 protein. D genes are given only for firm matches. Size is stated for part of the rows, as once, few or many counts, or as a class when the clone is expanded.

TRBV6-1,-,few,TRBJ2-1,TGTGCCAGCAGTGAAAGCCCTTATAGGATACAGTTCTTC,CASSESPYRIQFF
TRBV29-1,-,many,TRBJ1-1,TGCAGCGTCCACAAAGGAGGGGATAATACTGAAGCTTTCTTT,CSVHKGGDNTEAFF
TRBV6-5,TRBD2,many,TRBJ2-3,TGTGCCAGCAGTTACTCGGGGGGACTAGCGGGAGGTTTGGATACGCAGTATTTT,CASSYSGGLAGGLDTQYF
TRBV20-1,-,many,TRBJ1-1,TGCAGTGCTAGAGATCTGATGGCAACGAACACTGAAGCTTTCTTT,CSARDLMATNTEAFF
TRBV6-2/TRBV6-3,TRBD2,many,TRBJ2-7,TGTGCCAGCAGTTATGGGACTAGCGGGAGAAACGACCAGTACTTC,CASSYGTSGRNDQYF
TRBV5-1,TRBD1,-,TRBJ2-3,TGCGCCAGCAGCTTGGAGGCAGGGGGTACCCCAGATACGCAGTATTTT,CASSLEAGGTPDTQYF
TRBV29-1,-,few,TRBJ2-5,TGCAGCGTGGGCACCGCAGAGACCCAGTACTTC,CSVGTAETQYF
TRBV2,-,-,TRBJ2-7,TGTGCCAGCAGTGCGGGACTCGTTGAGCAGTACTTC,CASSAGLVEQYF
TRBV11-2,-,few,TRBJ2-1,TGTGCCAGCAGCTTAGGGGGGGCTGTCGGAAGTGAGCAGTTCTTC,CASSLGGAVGSEQFF
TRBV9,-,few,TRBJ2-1,TGTGCCAGCAGCGTAACGGCCGGGAGCTCCTACAATGAGCAGTTCTTC,CASSVTAGSSYNEQFF
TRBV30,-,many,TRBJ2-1,TGTGCCTGGAGTGGGGGGGGCCGCCAGCATGAGCAGTTCTTC,CAWSGGGRQHEQFF
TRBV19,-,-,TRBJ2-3,TGTGCCAGTAGTCTTCATTTGGGGCCAGATACGCAGTATTTT,CASSLHLGPDTQYF
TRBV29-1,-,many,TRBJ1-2,TGCAGCGTCGAGGACATTTTCGATGGCTACACCTTC,CSVEDIFDGYTF
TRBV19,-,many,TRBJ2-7,TGTGCCAGTAAAAACGAGGGGGTCGGGGAGCAGTACTTC,CASKNEGVGEQYF
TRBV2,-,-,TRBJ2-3,TGTGCCAGCAGTCAGGGCCAGTCGAAGCACACAGATACGCAGTATTTT,CASSQGQSKHTDTQYF
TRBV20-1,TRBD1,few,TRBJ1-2,TGCAGTGCCCCGGGACAGGGCTATGGCTACACCTTC,CSAPGQGYGYTF
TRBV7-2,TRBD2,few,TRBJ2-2,TGTGCCAGCAGCTTAGCGTTCAGCGGGAGATCATTGGCCGGGGAGCTGTTTTTT,CASSLAFSGRSLAGELFF
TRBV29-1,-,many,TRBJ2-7,TGCAGCGTTGTCGGGGTCACCTACGAGCAGTACTTC,CSVVGVTYEQYF
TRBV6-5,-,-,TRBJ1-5,TGTGCCAGCAGTAACGCCGGGGACAGCAATCAGCCCCAGCATTTT,CASSNAGDSNQPQHF
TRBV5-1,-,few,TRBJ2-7,TGCGCCAGCAGCTTGTTCGGAAGCAACTACGAGCAGTACTTC,CASSLFGSNYEQYF
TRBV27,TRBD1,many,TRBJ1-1,TGTGCCAGCAGTGTACTCAGGGGGCCGGCTTTCTTT,CASSVLRGPAFF
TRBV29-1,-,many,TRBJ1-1,TGCAGCGTTGAGGTGGTAATAGGTGGGACTGAAGCTTTCTTT,CSVEVVIGGTEAFF
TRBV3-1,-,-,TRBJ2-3,TGTGCCAGCAGCCTTGGACACGTTGGTGATACGCAGTATTTT,CASSLGHVGDTQYF
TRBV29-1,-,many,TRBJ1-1,TGCAGCGTTGCGATTGGGATGAACACTGAAGCTTTCTTT,CSVAIGMNTEAFF